The rows below give T cell receptor beta chains drawn from one sample of a study of Ad26.COV2.S vaccination and SARS-CoV-2 variants. Profiling relied on immunoSEQ multiplex PCR, and the TCRdb table lists in-frame clones only, not all of them. This sample has around 250,000 clones; roughly 89% occur once, and the top ten carry roughly 3%. The sequenced sample was peripheral blood, obtained in a trial of Ad26.COV2.S vaccine versus placebo. These receptors came from a person between 18 and 65 years old who received the Ad26.COV2.S COVID-19 vaccine or a placebo. CDR3s leave out the opening cysteine and the closing phenylalanine or tryptophan.

>TRBV2|TRBJ2-5
ASSSRDRSYQETQY
>TRBV2|TRBJ2-4
ASSLSGTSNIQY
>TRBV9|TRBJ2-7
ASSEDREAYEQY
>TRBV5-5|TRBJ1-2
ASSLITSGAGYGYT
>TRBV4-1|TRBJ1-2
ASSLRTGLRYGYT
>TRBV4-3|TRBJ2-1
ASSLRTSGIGDEQF
>TRBV14|TRBJ1-1
ASSQDRGLWNTEAF
>TRBV7-2|TRBJ1-2
ASSFYLGSGYT
>TRBV11-2|TRBJ2-2
ASSLAGQVNTGELF
>TRBV7-9|TRBJ2-1
ASSLPSGSVGEQF
>TRBV5-4|TRBJ2-1
ASSRTSGSSNEQF
>TRBV6-4|TRBJ1-1
ASSDSSKGTEAF
>TRBV3-1/TRBV3-2|TRBJ1-4
ASSQSDPGVKEKLF
>TRBV6-4|TRBJ2-1
ASSVVAGVNEQF
>TRBV7-7|TRBJ1-4
ASSAGTGDNEKLF
>TRBV2|TRBJ2-5
ASIRIWGGAPETQY
>TRBV5-1|TRBJ2-3
ASGGTDGTDTQY
>TRBV25-1|TRBJ2-2
ASSGRVPGELF
>TRBV7-2|TRBJ2-7
ASSPYSYEQY
>TRBV25-1|TRBJ1-4
ASKDYLDEKLF
>TRBV27|TRBJ1-5
ASSSRRGTTYQPQH
>TRBV30|TRBJ1-1
AWSVLGFEAF
>TRBV10-3|TRBJ1-3
AISASGNTIY
>TRBV6-5|TRBJ2-4
ATTTGGDNIQY
>TRBV7-2|TRBJ2-7
ASSLVGADEQY
>TRBV7-7|TRBJ2-1
ASSLAAGGPYNEQF
>TRBV9|TRBJ1-6
ASSSSSSYNSPLH
>TRBV6-5|TRBJ2-3
ASSLGQSTDTQY
>TRBV30|TRBJ2-3
ATYTDTQY
>TRBV7-9|TRBJ2-7
ASSTAAGGYEQY
>TRBV2|TRBJ1-1
ASSKDTTEAF
>TRBV9|TRBJ2-2
ASSPRGSSTGELF
>TRBV30|TRBJ2-5
AWTGTSGRETQY
>TRBV5-4|TRBJ2-5
ASSLAVGSGQETQY
>TRBV5-1|TRBJ2-7
ASSSSWPASYEQY
>TRBV21-1|TRBJ2-1
ASSKEGTETYNEQF
>TRBV11-2|TRBJ1-1
ASSLGGLGTEAF
>TRBV23-1|TRBJ1-4
ASIERGKLF
>TRBV6-1|TRBJ2-5
ASSESSRAPETQY
>TRBV9|TRBJ2-3
ASSDPSTDTQY
>TRBV7-2|TRBJ2-3
ASSLNSGGSTQY
>TRBV23-1|TRBJ1-5
ASSPLGQMSQPQH
>TRBV7-2|TRBJ2-3
ASSLRLASGVDTQY
>TRBV6-5|TRBJ1-5
ASSSVRGQPQH
>TRBV2|TRBJ1-5
ASSEETQHQPQH
>TRBV4-2|TRBJ1-3
ASSQDFTGGNTIY
>TRBV18|TRBJ1-5
ASSPGTGGQPQH
>TRBV30|TRBJ1-3
AWSRAGVYSGNTIY
>TRBV11-2|TRBJ2-3
ASSLAGASTDTQY
>TRBV4-1|TRBJ2-1
ASSQDPIQTNEQF
>TRBV4-3|TRBJ2-7
ASSLGPNLDEQY
>TRBV7-2|TRBJ2-1
ASSTGAYRGNEQF
>TRBV7-6|TRBJ2-3
ASSSEVADTQY
>TRBV7-8|TRBJ1-1
ASSLALDRDTEAF